The clone carrying this T cell receptor beta chain is a singleton in its sample. From germline, CDR1 is KGHSH and CDR2 LQKENI. V lost 0 bases to trimming and J lost 6 bases, with 6 bases between them. This CDR3 has 14 residues. The repertoire was sequenced with immunoSEQ multiplex PCR; TCRdb's copy has only in-frame clones and lacks some. The sample has over 250,000 clones, 83% seen once. These data are taken from a study of blood T cell repertoires in COVID-19. Background on the study: Whether acute or convalescent, the COVID-19 samples came from the United States, Italy and Spain.

The clonotype comes from a woman in her fifties or sixties who had recovered from COVID-19. The chain recombines TRBV18 with TRBJ2-6, with D unresolved. Material: peripheral blood. The DNA for the CDR3 is TGTGCCAGCTCACCACCGAACTCGGCCAACGTCCTGACTTTC. It codes for CASSPPNSANVLTF.